This TCR beta chain was found in a study of shared clonotypes between healthy human individuals. Method: immunoSEQ multiplex PCR; TCRdb's copy keeps in-frame clones and lacks some. The data show 1,400,000 or so clones, roughly 98.5% seen once. This CDR3 comprises 15 residues. Trimming cost V 2 bases and J 4 bases, with 14 bases left between them. The rearrangement uses TRBV23-1 and TRBJ1-1; a possible D gene is TRBD1 (5 bases). TRBV23-1 is assigned to the ORF class and has an uncertain function. The clonotype was recovered from a man between 25 and 39 years old in good health. The sequencing sample was made of naive CD4+ T cells sorted from blood. Subset described: CD45RA+ positively selected. The DNA of the CDR3 is TGCGCCAGCAGTCAAAGGGGCCCGCCCGGCACTGAAGCTTTCTTT. It specifies CASSQRGPPGTEAFF.